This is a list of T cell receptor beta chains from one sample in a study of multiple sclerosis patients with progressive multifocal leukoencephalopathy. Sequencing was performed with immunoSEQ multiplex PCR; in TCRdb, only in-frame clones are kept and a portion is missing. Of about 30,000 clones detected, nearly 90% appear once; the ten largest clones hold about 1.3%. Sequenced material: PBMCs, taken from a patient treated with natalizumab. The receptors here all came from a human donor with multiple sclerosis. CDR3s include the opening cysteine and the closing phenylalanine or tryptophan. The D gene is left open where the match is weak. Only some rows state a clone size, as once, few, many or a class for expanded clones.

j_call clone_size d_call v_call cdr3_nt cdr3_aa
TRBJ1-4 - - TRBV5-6 TGTGCCAGCAGTTTGCCTACTAATGAAAAACTGTTTTTT CASSLPTNEKLFF
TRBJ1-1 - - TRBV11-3 TGTGCCAGCAGCTCCGGACGGAAGAACACTGAAGCTTTCTTT CASSSGRKNTEAFF
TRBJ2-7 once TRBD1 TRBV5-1 TGCGCCAGCAGCTCTGGACAGGGGGCTTACGAGCAGTACTTC CASSSGQGAYEQYF
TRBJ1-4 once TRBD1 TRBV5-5 TGTGCCAGCAGCTTGGGTGGGACAGGGGGAAATGAAAAACTGTTTTTT CASSLGGTGGNEKLFF
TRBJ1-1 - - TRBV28 TGTGCCAGCAGTTTTTGGCAACAACGCCCCAGACAGACGGAAGCTTTCTTT CASSFWQQRPRQTEAFF
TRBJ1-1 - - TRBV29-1 TGCAGCGTTCTGGCTCCCCTCCGCACTGAAGCTTTCTTT CSVLAPLRTEAFF
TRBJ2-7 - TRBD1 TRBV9 TGTGCCAGCAGCGTAACAGGGGACGAGCAGTACTTC CASSVTGDEQYF
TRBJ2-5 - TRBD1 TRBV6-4 TGTGCCAGCAGTGACTCGACAGGGTGGAAGACCCAGTACTTC CASSDSTGWKTQYF
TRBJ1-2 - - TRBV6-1 TGTGCCAGCAGTGAGGGGTACTCGGCCCTCTATGGCTACACCTTC CASSEGYSALYGYTF
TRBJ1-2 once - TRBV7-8 TGTGCCAGCAGCGACGACGTGGGTGGATACTATGGCTACACCTTC CASSDDVGGYYGYTF
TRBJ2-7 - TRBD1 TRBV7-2 TGTGCCAGCAGCCTAGGACAGGGGCCACCCTACGAGCAGTACTTC CASSLGQGPPYEQYF
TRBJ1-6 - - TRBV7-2 TGTGCCAGCACCCGCGGCGGGCGGGGGGCACCCCTCCACTTT CASTRGGRGAPLHF
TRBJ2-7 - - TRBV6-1 TGTGCCAGCAGTGTCTCTCCTCTACCTACAAGACAGGCAAGTTCCTACGAGCAGTACTTC CASSVSPLPTRQASSYEQYF
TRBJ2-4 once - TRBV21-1 TGTGCCAGCAGCAAGGGGGGACAGATACCGGGACTAGCGGGGCATGGAGCCAAAAACATTCAGTACTTC CASSKGGQIPGLAGHGAKNIQYF
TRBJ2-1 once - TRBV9 TGTGCCAGCAGCGTAGCCGGGGTTTCCTACAATGAGCAGTTCTTC CASSVAGVSYNEQFF
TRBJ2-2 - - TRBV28 TGTGCCAGCAGTTTAGCTGGGGAGAACACCGGGGAGCTGTTTTTT CASSLAGENTGELFF
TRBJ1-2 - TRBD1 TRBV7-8 TGTGCCAGCAGCCCGTGGACAGGTTCGCCCATTAACTATGGCTACACCTTC CASSPWTGSPINYGYTF
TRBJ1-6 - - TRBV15 TGTGCCACCAGCAGAGATCTCTCTAATCGGTCACCCCTCCACTTT CATSRDLSNRSPLHF
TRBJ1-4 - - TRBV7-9 TGTGCCAGCAGTCCGGGGGCAACTAATGAAAAACTGTTTTTT CASSPGATNEKLFF
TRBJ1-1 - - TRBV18 TGTGCCAGCTCACCACAGGCGTCCTTTACGAACACTGAAGCTTTCTTT CASSPQASFTNTEAFF
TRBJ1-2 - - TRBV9 TGTGCCAGCAGCGAACAGGGCAGTGGGGTCTATGGCTACACCTTC CASSEQGSGVYGYTF
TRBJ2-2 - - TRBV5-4 TGTGCCAGCAGCCCCCGCGGGGCCGGGGAGCTGTTTTTT CASSPRGAGELFF
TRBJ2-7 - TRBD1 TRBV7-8 TGTGCCAGCAGCTCCACTCAGGGACAGTTCTACGAGCAGTACTTC CASSSTQGQFYEQYF
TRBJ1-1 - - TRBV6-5 TGTGCCGGCAGTTACTCGGAGGGAACTGAAGCTTTCTTT CAGSYSEGTEAFF
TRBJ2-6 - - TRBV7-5 TGTGCCAGAATCCTACATTTAAGTAGACAAAGTCGGGCCAACGTCCTGACTTTC CARILHLSRQSRANVLTF
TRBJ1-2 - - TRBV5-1 TGCGCCAGCAGCCCCAGCGGGACAAACTATGGCTACACCTTC CASSPSGTNYGYTF
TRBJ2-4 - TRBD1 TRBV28 TGTGCCAGCAACGGACAGGGAGTTAGGTACATTCAGTACTTC CASNGQGVRYIQYF
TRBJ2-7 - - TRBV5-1 TGCGCCAGCAGCTTGGCCCGCCCTACGGGGGACTACGAGCAGTACTTC CASSLARPTGDYEQYF
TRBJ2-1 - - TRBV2 TGTGCCAGCACCCCTGTGGGGGGGCAATCGGGTGAGCAGTTCTTC CASTPVGGQSGEQFF
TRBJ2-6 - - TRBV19 TGTGCCACCGAAAGTTACTCTGGGGCCAACGTCCTGACTTTC CATESYSGANVLTF
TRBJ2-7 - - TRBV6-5 TGTGCCAGCAGCCTCGGACGGTACGAGCAGTACTTC CASSLGRYEQYF
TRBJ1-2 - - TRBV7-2 TGTGCCAGCAGCTTAGAGGGCGGCGCCGCGTATGGCTACACCTTC CASSLEGGAAYGYTF
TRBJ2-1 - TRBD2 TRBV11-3 TGTGCCAGCAGCTCAGCCGGGACTAGCGGGGGGCCGGCGCTCAATGAGCAGTTCTTC CASSSAGTSGGPALNEQFF
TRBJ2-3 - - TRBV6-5 TGTGCCAGCAGTTACGGGCGGGGGCTAAGCACAGATACGCAGTATTTT CASSYGRGLSTDTQYF
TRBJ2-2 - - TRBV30 TGTGCCTGGGAGGGACGGGAGCTGTTTTTT CAWEGRELFF
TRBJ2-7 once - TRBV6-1 TGTGCCAGCAGTGAGACTTTTTCCCCCTACGAGCAGTACTTC CASSETFSPYEQYF
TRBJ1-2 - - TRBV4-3 TGCGCCAGCAGCCAAGATCCAGGAGGGTATGGCTACACCTTC CASSQDPGGYGYTF
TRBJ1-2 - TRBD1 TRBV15 TGTGCCACCAGCAGAGGACAGGGAGGGAGCTATGGCTACACCTTC CATSRGQGGSYGYTF
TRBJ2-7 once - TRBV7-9 TGTGCCGTGGGTGGCAGCTCCTACGAGCAGTACTTC CAVGGSSYEQYF
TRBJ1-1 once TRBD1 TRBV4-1 TGCGCCAGCAGCCATGCACAGGGGCCGAACACTGAAGCTTTCTTT CASSHAQGPNTEAFF
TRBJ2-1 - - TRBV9 TGTGCCAGCAGCGTAGACCCGTCGGGTGAGCAGTTCTTC CASSVDPSGEQFF
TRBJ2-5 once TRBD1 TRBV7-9 TGTGCCAGCAGCTTAGCCCAGGGGGCGAGGGAGACCCAGTACTTC CASSLAQGARETQYF
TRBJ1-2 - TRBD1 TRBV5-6 TGTGCCAGCAGCTTGGTGGACAGGGTGGAGGGCTACACCTTC CASSLVDRVEGYTF
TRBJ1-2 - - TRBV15 TGTGCCACCAGCAGAGAAGCGGAGATCTATGGCTACACCTTC CATSREAEIYGYTF
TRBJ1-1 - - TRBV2 TGTGCCAGCAGTGCGGCAGGGGTCGTGACTGAAGCTTTCTTT CASSAAGVVTEAFF
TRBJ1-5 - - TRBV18 TGTGCCAGCTCACCATCAGGCTATCAGCCCCAGCATTTT CASSPSGYQPQHF
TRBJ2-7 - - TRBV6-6 TGTGCCAGCCGGGGTACGGGTAGCTACGAGCAGTACTTC CASRGTGSYEQYF
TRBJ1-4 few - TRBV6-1 TGTGCCAGCAGTGTTAAAGGGGAGAGTGAAAAACTGTTTTTT CASSVKGESEKLFF
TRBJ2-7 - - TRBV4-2 TGTGCCAGCAGCCAAGAGGGTAGCGCGGGACAGCTTAACGAGCAGTACTTC CASSQEGSAGQLNEQYF
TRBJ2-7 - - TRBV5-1 TGCGCCAGCAGCTTGGGCGGGTCTACGAGGGAGCAGTACTTC CASSLGGSTREQYF
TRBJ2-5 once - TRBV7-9 TGTGCCAGCAGCTTTGAGACCCAGTACTTC CASSFETQYF
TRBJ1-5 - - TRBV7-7 TGTGCCAGCAGCTTAGCGGCCGGTCAGCCCCAGCATTTT CASSLAAGQPQHF